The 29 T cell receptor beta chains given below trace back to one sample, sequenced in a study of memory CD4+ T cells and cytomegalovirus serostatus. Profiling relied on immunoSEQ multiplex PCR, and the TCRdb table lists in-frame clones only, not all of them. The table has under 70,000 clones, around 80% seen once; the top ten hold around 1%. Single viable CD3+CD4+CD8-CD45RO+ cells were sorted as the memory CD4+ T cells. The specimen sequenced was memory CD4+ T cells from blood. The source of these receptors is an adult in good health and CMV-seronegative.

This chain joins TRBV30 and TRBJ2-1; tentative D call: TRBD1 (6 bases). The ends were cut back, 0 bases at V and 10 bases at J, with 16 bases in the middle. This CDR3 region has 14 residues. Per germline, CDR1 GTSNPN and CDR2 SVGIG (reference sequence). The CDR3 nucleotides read TGTGCCTGGAGTGTAGACAGGAAGTTGACAGAGCAGTTCTTC. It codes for CAWSVDRKLTEQFF.

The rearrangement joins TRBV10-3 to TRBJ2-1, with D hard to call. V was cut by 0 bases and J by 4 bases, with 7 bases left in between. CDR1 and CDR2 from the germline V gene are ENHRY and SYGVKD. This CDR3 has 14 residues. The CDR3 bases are TGTGCCATCAGTGAGTCGGCCAGATACAATGAGCAGTTCTTC. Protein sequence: CAISESARYNEQFF.

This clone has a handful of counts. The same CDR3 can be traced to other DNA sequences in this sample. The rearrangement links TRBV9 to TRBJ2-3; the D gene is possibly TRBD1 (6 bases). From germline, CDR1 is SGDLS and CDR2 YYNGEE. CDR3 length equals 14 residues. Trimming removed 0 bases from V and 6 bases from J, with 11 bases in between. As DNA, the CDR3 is TGTGCCAGCAGCGTAGCTCCAGGGGAGGATACGCAGTATTTT. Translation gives CASSVAPGEDTQYF.

CDR3 sequence: CASSQFGGQSNTEAFF. Here the CDR3 DNA reads TGTGCCAGCAGTCAATTCGGGGGACAGTCGAACACTGAAGCTTTCTTT. J is TRBJ1-1 and V is TRBV27; 7 positions agree with TRBD1. Trimming at V came to 5 bases and at J to 1 base, leaving 10 bases not matched to a gene. CDR1 is MNHEY and CDR2 is SMNVEV in the germline V gene (reference sequence). CDR3 length: 16 amino acids.

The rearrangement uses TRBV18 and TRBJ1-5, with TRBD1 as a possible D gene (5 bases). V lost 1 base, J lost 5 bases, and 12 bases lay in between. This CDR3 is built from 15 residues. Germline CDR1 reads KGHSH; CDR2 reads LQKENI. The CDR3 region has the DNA TGTGCCAGCTCACCACGCGCGGGGGTAGATCAGCCCCAGCATTTT. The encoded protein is CASSPRAGVDQPQHF.

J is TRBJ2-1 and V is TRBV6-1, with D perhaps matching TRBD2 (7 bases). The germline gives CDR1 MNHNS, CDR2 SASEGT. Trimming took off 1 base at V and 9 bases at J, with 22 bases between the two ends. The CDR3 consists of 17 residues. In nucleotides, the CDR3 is TGTGCCAGCAGTGAAGACCGGGGGGCGATACAGTATGGTGAGCAGTTCTTC. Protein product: CASSEDRGAIQYGEQFF.

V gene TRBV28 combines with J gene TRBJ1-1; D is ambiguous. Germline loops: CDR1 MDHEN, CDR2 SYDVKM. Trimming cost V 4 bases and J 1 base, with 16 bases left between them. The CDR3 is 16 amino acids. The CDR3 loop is CASSSHPIQQNTEAFF. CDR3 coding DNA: TGTGCCAGCAGTTCTCACCCGATTCAACAGAACACTGAAGCTTTCTTT. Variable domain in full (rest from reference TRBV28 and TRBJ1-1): DVKVTQSSRYLVKRTGEKVFLECVQDMDHENMFWYRQDPGLGLRLIYFSYDVKMKEKGDIPEGYSVSREKKERFSLILESASTNQTSMYLCASSSHPIQQNTEAFFGQGTRLTVV.

CDR3 loop: CASQPPLGGAERVNTEAFF. CDR3 bases: TGTGCCAGCCAACCCCCCCTGGGCGGGGCAGAAAGGGTGAACACTGAAGCTTTCTTT. V usage is TRBV18 and J usage is TRBJ1-1, with a tentative D call TRBD1 (5 bases). The germline V gene has CDR1 KGHSH and CDR2 LQKENI. The CDR3 is 19 amino acids. V was pared by 8 bases and J by 0 bases, with 28 bases between.

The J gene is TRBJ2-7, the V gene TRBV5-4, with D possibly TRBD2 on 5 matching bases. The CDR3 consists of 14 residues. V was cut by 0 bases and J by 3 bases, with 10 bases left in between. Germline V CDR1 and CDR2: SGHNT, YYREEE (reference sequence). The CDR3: CASSLAGSIYEQYF. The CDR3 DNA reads TGTGCCAGCAGCTTGGCTGGGAGTATCTACGAGCAGTACTTC.

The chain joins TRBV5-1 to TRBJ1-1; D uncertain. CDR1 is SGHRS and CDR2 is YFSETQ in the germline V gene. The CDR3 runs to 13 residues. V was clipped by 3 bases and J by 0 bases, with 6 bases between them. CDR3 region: CASSSTMNTEAFF. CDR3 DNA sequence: TGCGCCAGCAGCTCTACCATGAACACTGAAGCTTTCTTT.

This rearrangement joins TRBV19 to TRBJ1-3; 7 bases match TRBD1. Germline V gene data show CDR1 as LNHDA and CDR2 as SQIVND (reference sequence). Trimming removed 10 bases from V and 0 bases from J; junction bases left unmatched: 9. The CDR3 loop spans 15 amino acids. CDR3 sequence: CATRTGMSSGNTIYF. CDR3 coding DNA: TGTGCCACCAGGACAGGAATGAGCTCTGGAAACACCATATATTTT.

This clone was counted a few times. CDR3 amino acids: CSVAEGLLGNQPQHF. The CDR3 DNA reads as TGCAGCGTTGCTGAGGGGCTACTAGGCAATCAGCCCCAGCATTTT. The J gene is TRBJ1-5, the V gene TRBV29-1, with D possibly being TRBD1 (5 bases). The germline V gene encodes CDR1 SQVTM and CDR2 ANQGSEA. V gave up 4 bases and J gave up 2 bases, with 15 bases separating them. The CDR3 is made up of 15 amino acids.

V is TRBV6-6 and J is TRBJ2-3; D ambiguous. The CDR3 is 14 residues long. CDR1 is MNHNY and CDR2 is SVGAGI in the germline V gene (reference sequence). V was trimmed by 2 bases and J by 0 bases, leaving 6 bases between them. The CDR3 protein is CASSYKGSTDTQYF. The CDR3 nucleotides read TGTGCCAGCAGTTACAAGGGAAGCACAGATACGCAGTATTTT.

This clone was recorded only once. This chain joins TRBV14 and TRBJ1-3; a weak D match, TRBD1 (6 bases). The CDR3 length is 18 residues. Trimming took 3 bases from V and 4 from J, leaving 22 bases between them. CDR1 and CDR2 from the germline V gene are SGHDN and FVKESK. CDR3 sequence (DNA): TGTGCCAGCAGCCACGTTTTGGACAGATCGGGGCCAGGAAACACCATATATTTT. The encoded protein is CASSHVLDRSGPGNTIYF.

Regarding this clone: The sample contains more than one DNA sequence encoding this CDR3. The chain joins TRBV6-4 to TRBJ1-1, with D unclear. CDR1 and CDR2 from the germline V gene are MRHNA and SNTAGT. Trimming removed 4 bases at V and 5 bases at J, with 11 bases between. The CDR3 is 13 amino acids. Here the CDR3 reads CASSAGSRTEAFF. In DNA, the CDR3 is TGTGCCAGCAGTGCGGGGTCGAGGACTGAAGCTTTCTTT.

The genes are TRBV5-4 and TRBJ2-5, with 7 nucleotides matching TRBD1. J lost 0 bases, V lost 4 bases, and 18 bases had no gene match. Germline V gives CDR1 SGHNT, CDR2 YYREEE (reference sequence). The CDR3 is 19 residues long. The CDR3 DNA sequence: TGTGCCAGCAGCACTGGTGGGGGTGGGGGACAGAAGTACCAAGAGACCCAGTACTTC. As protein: CASSTGGGGGQKYQETQYF. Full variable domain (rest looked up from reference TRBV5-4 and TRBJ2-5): ETGVTQSPTHLIKTRGQQVTLRCSSQSGHNTVSWYQQALGQGPQFIFQYYREEENGRGNFPPRFSGLQFPNYSSELNVNALELDDSALYLCASSTGGGGGQKYQETQYFGPGTRLLVL.

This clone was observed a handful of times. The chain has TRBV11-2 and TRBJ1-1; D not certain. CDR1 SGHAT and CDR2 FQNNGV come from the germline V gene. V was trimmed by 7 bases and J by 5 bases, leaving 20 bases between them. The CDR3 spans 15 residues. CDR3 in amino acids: CASTLSSQTQTEAFF. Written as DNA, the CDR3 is TGTGCCAGCACCCTTAGTTCCCAAACGCAAACTGAAGCTTTCTTT.

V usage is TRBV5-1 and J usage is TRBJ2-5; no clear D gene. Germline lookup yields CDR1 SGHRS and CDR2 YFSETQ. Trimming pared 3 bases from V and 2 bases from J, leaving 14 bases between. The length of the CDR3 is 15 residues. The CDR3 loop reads CASSSTGGRQETQYF. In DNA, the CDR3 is TGCGCCAGCAGCTCCACGGGCGGTCGTCAAGAGACCCAGTACTTC.

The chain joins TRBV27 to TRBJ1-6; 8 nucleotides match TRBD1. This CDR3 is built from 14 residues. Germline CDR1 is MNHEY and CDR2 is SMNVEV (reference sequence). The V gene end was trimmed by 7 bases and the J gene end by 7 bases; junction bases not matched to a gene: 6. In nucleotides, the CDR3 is TGTGCCAGCAATCGACAGGGGCCCAATTCACCCCTCCACTTT. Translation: CASNRQGPNSPLHF.

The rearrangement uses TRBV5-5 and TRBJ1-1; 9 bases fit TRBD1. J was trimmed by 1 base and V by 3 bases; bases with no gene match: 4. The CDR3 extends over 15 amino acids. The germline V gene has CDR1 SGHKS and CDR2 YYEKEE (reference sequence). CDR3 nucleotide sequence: TGTGCCAGCAGCTCCGGACAGGGGTCGAACACTGAAGCTTTCTTT. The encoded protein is CASSSGQGSNTEAFF.

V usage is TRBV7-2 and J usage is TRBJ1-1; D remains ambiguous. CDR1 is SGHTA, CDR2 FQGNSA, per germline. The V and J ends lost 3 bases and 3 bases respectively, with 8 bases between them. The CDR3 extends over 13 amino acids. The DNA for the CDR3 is TGTGCCAGCAGCTTCGAGGTTTACACTGAAGCTTTCTTT. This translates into CASSFEVYTEAFF.

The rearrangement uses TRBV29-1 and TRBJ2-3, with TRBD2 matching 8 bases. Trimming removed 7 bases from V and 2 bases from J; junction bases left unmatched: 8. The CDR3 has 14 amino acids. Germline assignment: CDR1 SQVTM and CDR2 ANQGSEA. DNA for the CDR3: TGCAGCGCAGTAAGCGGGAGCGTCACAGATACGCAGTATTTT. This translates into CSAVSGSVTDTQYF.

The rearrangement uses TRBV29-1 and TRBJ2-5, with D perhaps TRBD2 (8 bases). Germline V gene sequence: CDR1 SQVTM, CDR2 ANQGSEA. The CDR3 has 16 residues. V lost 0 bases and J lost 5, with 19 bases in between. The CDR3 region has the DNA TGCAGCGTTGAAGACCGTTACAGGGGCGGGGGGGAGACCCAGTACTTC. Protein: CSVEDRYRGGGETQYF.

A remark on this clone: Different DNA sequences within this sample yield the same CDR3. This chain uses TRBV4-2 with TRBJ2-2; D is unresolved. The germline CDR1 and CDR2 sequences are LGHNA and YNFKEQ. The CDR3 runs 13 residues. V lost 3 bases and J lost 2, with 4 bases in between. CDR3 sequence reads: CASSHPNTGELFF. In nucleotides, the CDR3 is TGTGCCAGCAGCCATCCCAACACCGGGGAGCTGTTTTTT.

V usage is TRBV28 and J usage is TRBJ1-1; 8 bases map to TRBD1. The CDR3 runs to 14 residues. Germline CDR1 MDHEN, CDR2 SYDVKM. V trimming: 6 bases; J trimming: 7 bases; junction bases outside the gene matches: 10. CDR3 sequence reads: CASRGGQALSEAFF. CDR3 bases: TGTGCCAGCAGGGGGGGACAGGCCTTAAGTGAAGCTTTCTTT.

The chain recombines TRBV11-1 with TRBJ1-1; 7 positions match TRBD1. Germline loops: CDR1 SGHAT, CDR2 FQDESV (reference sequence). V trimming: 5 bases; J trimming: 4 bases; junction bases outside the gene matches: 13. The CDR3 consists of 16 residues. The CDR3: CASSPKGARTVTEAFF. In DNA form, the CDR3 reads TGTGCCAGCAGCCCCAAGGGGGCGCGAACGGTCACTGAAGCTTTCTTT.

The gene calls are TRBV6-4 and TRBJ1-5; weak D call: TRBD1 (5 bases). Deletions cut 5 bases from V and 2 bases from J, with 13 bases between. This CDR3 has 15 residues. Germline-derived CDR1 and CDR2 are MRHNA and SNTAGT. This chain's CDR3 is CASSPGTLGNQPQHF. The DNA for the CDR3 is TGTGCCAGCAGTCCCGGGACGTTGGGCAATCAGCCCCAGCATTTT.

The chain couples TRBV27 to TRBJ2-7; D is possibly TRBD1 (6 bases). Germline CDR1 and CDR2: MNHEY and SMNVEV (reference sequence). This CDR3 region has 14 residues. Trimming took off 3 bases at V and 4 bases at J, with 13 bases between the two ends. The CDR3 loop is CASSFRDKNYEQYF. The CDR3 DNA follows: TGTGCCAGCAGTTTTAGGGACAAGAATTACGAGCAGTACTTC.

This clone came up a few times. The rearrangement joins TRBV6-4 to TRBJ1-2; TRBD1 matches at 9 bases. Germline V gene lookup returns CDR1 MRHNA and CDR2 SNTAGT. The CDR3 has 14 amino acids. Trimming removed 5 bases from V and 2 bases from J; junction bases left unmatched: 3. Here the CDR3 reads CASSPGTGNYGYTF. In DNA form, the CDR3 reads TGTGCCAGCAGTCCCGGGACAGGGAACTATGGCTACACCTTC.